Given below is one TCR beta chain in context. Its antigen is unidentified. Sequenced by immunoSEQ multiplex PCR; TCRdb stores in-frame clones only, minus some. The sample has around 130,000 clones, 90% to 95% seen once. The thymus tissue came from resections taken during corrective heart surgery. Donors were healthy Finnish babies undergoing corrective operations for congenital heart defects. The data are from a study of human thymus T cells. Study-wide findings and caveats: What appeared biased in thymic and blood repertoires was the usage of V and J genes.

V gave up 2 bases and J gave up 7 bases, with 11 bases separating them. Germline V lookup: CDR1 MNHEY, CDR2 SMNVEV (reference sequence). CDR3 length equals 14 residues. The TCR was taken from a boy in the first two years of life with a congenital heart defect but otherwise immunologically healthy. The genes are TRBV27 and TRBJ2-2; no clear D gene. Sequencing was carried out using thymus tissue. DNA for the CDR3: TGTGCCAGCAGTTTAAAAGGGATGATCGGGGAGCTGTTTTTT. Its translation is CASSLKGMIGELFF.